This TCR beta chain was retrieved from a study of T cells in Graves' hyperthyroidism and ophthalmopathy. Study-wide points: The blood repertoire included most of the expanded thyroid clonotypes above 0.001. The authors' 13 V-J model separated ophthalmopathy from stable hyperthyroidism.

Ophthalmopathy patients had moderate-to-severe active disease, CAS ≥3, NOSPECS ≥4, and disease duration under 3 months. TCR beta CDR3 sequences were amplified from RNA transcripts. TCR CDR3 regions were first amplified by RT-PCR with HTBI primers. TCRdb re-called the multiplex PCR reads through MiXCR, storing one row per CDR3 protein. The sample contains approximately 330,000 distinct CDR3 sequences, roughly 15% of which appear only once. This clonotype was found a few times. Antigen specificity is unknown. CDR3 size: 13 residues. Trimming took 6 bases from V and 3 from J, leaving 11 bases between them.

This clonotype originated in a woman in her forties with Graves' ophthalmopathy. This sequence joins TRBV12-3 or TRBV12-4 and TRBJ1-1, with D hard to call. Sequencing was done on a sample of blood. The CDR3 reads CASRVEIYTEAFF. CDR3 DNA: TGTGCCAGCAGGGTAGAGATTTACACTGAAGCTTTCTTT.